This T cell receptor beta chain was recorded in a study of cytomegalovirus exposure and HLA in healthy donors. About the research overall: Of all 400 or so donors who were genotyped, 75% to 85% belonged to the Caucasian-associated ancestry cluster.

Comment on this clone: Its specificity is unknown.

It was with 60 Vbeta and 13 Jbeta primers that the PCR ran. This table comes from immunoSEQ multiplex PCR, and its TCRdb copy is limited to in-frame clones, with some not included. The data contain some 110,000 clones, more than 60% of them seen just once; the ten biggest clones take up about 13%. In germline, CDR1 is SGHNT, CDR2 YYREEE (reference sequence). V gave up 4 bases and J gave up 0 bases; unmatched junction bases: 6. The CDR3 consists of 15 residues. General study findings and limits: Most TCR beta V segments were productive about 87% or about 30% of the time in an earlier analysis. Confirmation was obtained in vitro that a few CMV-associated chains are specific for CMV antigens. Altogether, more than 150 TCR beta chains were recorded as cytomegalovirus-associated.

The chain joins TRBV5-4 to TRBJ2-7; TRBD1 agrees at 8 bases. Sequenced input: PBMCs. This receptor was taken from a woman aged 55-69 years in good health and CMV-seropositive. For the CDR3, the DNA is TGTGCCAGCAGCCACTGGGACAGGCACTCCTACGAGCAGTACTTC. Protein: CASSHWDRHSYEQYF.